Below, 27 T cell receptor beta chains from the same sample are listed, as sequenced in a study of blood T cell repertoires in COVID-19. Repertoires were generated with immunoSEQ multiplex PCR, while TCRdb's copy carries only in-frame clones and drops some. The data show a few hundred thousand clones, roughly 84% seen once. Sequencing was done on a sample of peripheral blood. Receptors were obtained from a young woman with acute or convalescent COVID-19.

This CDR3 is CASSTGQGASYGYTF. The CDR3 DNA reads as TGTGCCAGTAGTACAGGACAGGGGGCGTCATATGGCTACACCTTC. J is TRBJ1-2 and V is TRBV19; 11 positions agree with TRBD1. This CDR3 is built from 15 residues. Germline V gene data show CDR1 as LNHDA and CDR2 as SQIVND (reference sequence). The junction had 6 bases not matched to a gene; V was cut back by 4 bases and J by 5 bases.

Regarding this clone: The sample contains more than one DNA sequence encoding this CDR3. The V call is TRBV3-1 (or the pseudogene TRBV3-2), the J call TRBJ1-2, with 8 bases lining up with TRBD1. Looked up from germline, CDR1 is LGHDT and CDR2 is YNNKEL (reference sequence). The CDR3 covers 17 residues. The J segment lost 1 base and the V segment lost 0 bases, leaving 7 bases of the junction unmatched. In nucleotides, the CDR3 is TGTGCCAGCAGCCAAGATCTGGGGACAGGCCATAACTATGGCTACACCTTC. Encoded protein: CASSQDLGTGHNYGYTF.

The gene calls are TRBV11-2 and TRBJ2-3; TRBD2 matches 9 bases. The CDR3 is 16 residues long. Germline V gene sequence: CDR1 SGHAT, CDR2 FQNNGV. Germline trimming cut 5 bases from V and 3 bases from J; bases unmatched to any gene: 9. The chain's CDR3 is CASSPWASGITDTQYF. The CDR3 coding sequence is TGTGCCAGCAGCCCGTGGGCTAGCGGGATTACAGATACGCAGTATTTT.

CDR3 sequence reads: CASSLAKPSSYEQYF. The CDR3 DNA reads TGTGCCAGCAGCTTGGCCAAACCTAGCTCCTACGAGCAGTACTTC. This rearrangement joins TRBV5-6 to TRBJ2-7, with unresolved D. The CDR3 loop spans 15 amino acids. Trimming pared 0 bases from V and 0 bases from J, leaving 10 bases between. CDR1 is SGHDT, CDR2 YYEEEE, per germline.

The chain couples TRBV5-1 to TRBJ2-1; 12 bases align to TRBD2. Germline lookup yields CDR1 SGHRS and CDR2 YFSETQ. The trim removed 4 bases at V and 2 bases at J, leaving 28 bases unmatched. The CDR3 has 24 amino acids. The CDR3 region has the DNA TGCGCCAGCAGCGTGACTCCGGGACAGACCTCGACTAGCGGGAGAGGTATCACCTACAATGAGCAGTTCTTC. It encodes CASSVTPGQTSTSGRGITYNEQFF.

The V and J genes are TRBV3-1 (or the pseudogene TRBV3-2) and TRBJ1-1; tentatively, D is TRBD1 (6 bases). The germline gives CDR1 LGHDT, CDR2 YNNKEL (reference sequence). There are 12 residues in the CDR3. The V end was cut by 3 bases, the J end by 5 bases, with 7 bases between. CDR3 sequence (DNA): TGTGCCAGCAGCCATAGGGGGACTGAAGCTTTCTTT. As protein: CASSHRGTEAFF.

This clone has just one count. The chain recombines TRBV2 with TRBJ1-1, with TRBD1 matching 8 bases. This CDR3 is 15 amino acids long. With V trimmed by 6 bases and J by 1 base, 7 bases remained unmatched. Germline V lookup: CDR1 SNHLY, CDR2 FYNNEI. The DNA of the CDR3 is TGTGCCAGCAGAAGACAGGGGTTGGAGAACACTGAAGCTTTCTTT. Its protein is CASRRQGLENTEAFF.

This chain connects TRBV19 to TRBJ1-1; D is unclear. The CDR3 sequence is 12 residues long. The ends were cut back, 5 bases at V and 7 bases at J, with 11 bases in the middle. Germline assignment: CDR1 LNHDA and CDR2 SQIVND (reference sequence). This CDR3 reads CASSPRPDEAFF. The CDR3 DNA reads TGTGCCAGTAGTCCTAGACCAGATGAAGCTTTCTTT.

This sequence joins TRBV7-2 and TRBJ2-1; 13 bases are shared with TRBD2. Looked up from germline, CDR1 is SGHTA and CDR2 is FQGNSA. This CDR3 is built from 16 residues. The V gene end was trimmed by 3 bases and the J gene end by 6 bases; junction bases not matched to a gene: 5. CDR3: CASSLWTSGSTNEQFF. The CDR3 DNA follows: TGTGCCAGCAGCTTGTGGACTAGCGGGAGTACCAATGAGCAGTTCTTC.

The genes are TRBV7-3 and TRBJ2-7; TRBD2 matches at 8 bases. V was pared by 4 bases and J by 0 bases, with 2 bases of the junction left unmatched. Germline V CDR1 and CDR2: SGHTA, FQGTGA. The length of the CDR3 is 14 residues. The CDR3 DNA reads TGTGCCAGCAGCTCTAGCGGGTCCTCCTACGAGCAGTACTTC. This sequence encodes CASSSSGSSYEQYF. The full variable domain, completed using reference TRBV7-3 and TRBJ2-7, is GAGVSQTPSNKVTEKGKYVELRCDPISGHTALYWYRQSLGQGPEFLIYFQGTGAADDSGLPNDRFFAVRPEGSVSTLKIQRTERGDSAVYLCASSSSGSSYEQYFGPGTRLTVT.

This rearrangement joins TRBV7-3 to TRBJ1-1; weak D call: TRBD1 (5 bases). Germline V gene lookup returns CDR1 SGHTA and CDR2 FQGTGA. The CDR3 spans 13 residues. Trimming removed 5 bases at V and 7 bases at J, with 14 bases between. The CDR3 region is CASSPSSGGEAFF. The CDR3 bases are TGTGCCAGCAGCCCTAGCTCGGGGGGTGAAGCTTTCTTT.

This rearrangement joins TRBV6-6 to TRBJ1-3, with no clear D. Trimming pared 6 bases from V and 7 bases from J, leaving 7 bases between. CDR3 length equals 11 residues. Germline loops: CDR1 MNHNY, CDR2 SVGAGI (reference sequence). CDR3 nucleotide sequence: TGTGCCAGCAGCCTCGGGAACACCATATATTTT. Translating gives CASSLGNTIYF.

This clone was seen a handful of times. The chain links TRBV6-5 to TRBJ1-1, with a possible D match to TRBD1 (5 bases). CDR3 size: 14 residues. V lost 0 bases and J lost 4, with 9 bases in between. Germline CDR1 MNHEY, CDR2 SVGAGI. The CDR3 here is CASSYSTGGTEAFF. CDR3 bases: TGTGCCAGCAGTTACTCGACGGGGGGCACTGAAGCTTTCTTT.

This clone turned up a few times. This same CDR3 is encoded by further DNA sequences in the sample. The chain employs TRBV19 and TRBJ2-7, with D possibly TRBD1 on 6 matching bases. Germline V CDR1 and CDR2: LNHDA, SQIVND (reference sequence). CDR3 length: 14 residues. V lost 5 bases to trimming and J lost 2 bases, with 13 bases between them. The CDR3 nucleotides read TGTGCCAGTAGTGGGCCGGGACACCCCTACGAGCAGTACTTC. Translating gives CASSGPGHPYEQYF.

CDR3 coding DNA: TGTGCCAGCAGGCCCTTCGGGGGAGAAAAACTGTTTTTT. Protein: CASRPFGGEKLFF. The rearrangement links TRBV28 to TRBJ1-4; D might be TRBD1 (5 bases). The germline gives CDR1 MDHEN, CDR2 SYDVKM. V shed 6 bases and J shed 8 bases, with 13 bases lying between them. The CDR3 consists of 13 residues.

This clone has just a few counts. The V call is TRBV15, the J call TRBJ1-1; 9 nucleotides match TRBD1. The V segment lost 1 base and the J segment 5 bases; nucleotides outside the gene matches: 2. This CDR3 comprises 14 residues. CDR1 is LNHNV, CDR2 YYDKDF, per germline (reference sequence). The CDR3, as DNA: TGTGCCACCAGCAGAGGACAGGGGGGTACTGAAGCTTTCTTT. Amino acid sequence: CATSRGQGGTEAFF.

The chain recombines TRBV7-6 with TRBJ2-5, with 9 bases matching TRBD1. The V segment lost 5 bases and the J segment 5 bases; nucleotides outside the gene matches: 9. CDR1 is SGHVS, CDR2 FNYEAQ, per germline. CDR3 length equals 15 residues. This chain's CDR3 is CASSPSGQGGETQYF. The CDR3 DNA reads as TGTGCCAGCAGCCCGTCGGGACAGGGTGGGGAGACCCAGTACTTC.

CDR3 sequence: CASSFEGQGFYEQYF. The CDR3 nucleotides read TGTGCCAGCAGCTTTGAGGGACAGGGGTTCTACGAGCAGTACTTC. The rearrangement links TRBV7-2 to TRBJ2-7; 10 bases are a match to TRBD1. Germline CDR1 reads SGHTA; CDR2 reads FQGNSA. V lost 3 bases to trimming and J lost 3 bases; unmatched junction nucleotides: 5. The CDR3 extends over 15 amino acids.

This rearrangement joins TRBV4-1 to TRBJ1-3, with D uncertain. This CDR3 contains 18 residues. Trimming took 0 bases from V and 0 from J, leaving 15 bases between them. Per the germline V gene, CDR1 is MGHRA and CDR2 is YSYEKL. This CDR3 is CASSQEDFYRISGNTIYF. Here the CDR3 DNA reads TGCGCCAGCAGCCAAGAGGACTTCTACCGGATCTCTGGAAACACCATATATTTT.

This chain joins TRBV18 and TRBJ2-7; 10 bases align to TRBD2. CDR1 is KGHSH and CDR2 is LQKENI in the germline V gene. This CDR3 contains 15 residues. Trimming removed 2 bases from V and 3 bases from J; junction bases left unmatched: 4. CDR3 amino acids: CASSPVSSGSYEQYF. CDR3 nucleotide sequence: TGTGCCAGCTCACCAGTGTCTAGCGGGAGCTACGAGCAGTACTTC. The variable domain in full, completed from reference TRBV18 and TRBJ2-7, reads NAGVMQNPRHLVRRRGQEARLRCSPMKGHSHVYWYRQLPEEGLKFMVYLQKENIIDESGMPKERFSAEFPKEGPSILRIQQVVRGDSAAYFCASSPVSSGSYEQYFGPGTRLTVT.

The V gene is TRBV9, the J gene TRBJ2-7; D might be TRBD1 (5 bases). V was clipped by 4 bases and J by 7 bases, with 15 bases between them. The CDR3 contains 13 residues. Germline CDR1 reads SGDLS; CDR2 reads YYNGEE. Written as DNA, the CDR3 is TGTGCCAGCAGCCCACAGGTTGGGTTGGAGCAGTACTTC. Its protein product is CASSPQVGLEQYF. Using reference TRBV9 and TRBJ2-7 for the parts outside the CDR3, the full variable domain is DSGVTQTPKHLITATGQRVTLRCSPRSGDLSVYWYQQSLDQGLQFLIQYYNGEERAKGNILERFSAQQFPDLHSELNLSSLELGDSALYFCASSPQVGLEQYFGPGTRLTVT.

This clone came up once. This chain links TRBV14 with TRBJ1-4, with D tentatively TRBD1 (5 bases). The CDR3 consists of 15 residues. The germline V gene encodes CDR1 SGHDN and CDR2 FVKESK. The V gene lost 3 bases and the J gene lost 3 bases, with 11 bases spanning the gap. CDR3 coding DNA: TGTGCCAGCAGCCAGATAGGGGCGGCTAATGAAAAACTGTTTTTT. It is translated as CASSQIGAANEKLFF.

The rearrangement uses TRBV7-2 and TRBJ2-1; 12 bases fit TRBD2. The CDR3 has 17 residues. Trimming cost V 5 bases and J 0 bases; bases outside gene matches: 5. Germline V gives CDR1 SGHTA, CDR2 FQGNSA. CDR3 in amino acids: CASSQRTSGNSYNEQFF. As DNA, the CDR3 is TGTGCCAGCAGCCAGCGGACTAGCGGGAACTCCTACAATGAGCAGTTCTTC.

CDR3 DNA sequence: TGTGCCAGCAGCCCCGGACTAGCGGGAGGTTCATCCCCGCGGGAGCAGTTCTTC. It yields the protein CASSPGLAGGSSPREQFF. This sequence joins TRBV5-5 and TRBJ2-1; 14 bases agree with TRBD2. The CDR3 is 18 residues long. In germline, CDR1 is SGHKS, CDR2 YYEKEE (reference sequence). After removal of 4 bases from V and 10 bases from J, the junction contained 16 bases not matched to a gene.

This clone has only a few counts. The chain couples TRBV2 to TRBJ2-7, with a tentative D call TRBD2 (6 bases). The germline gives CDR1 SNHLY, CDR2 FYNNEI. V shed 3 bases and J shed 3 bases, with 12 bases lying between them. The CDR3 consists of 14 residues. The CDR3 loop reads CASSDSRLDYEQYF. As DNA, the CDR3 is TGTGCCAGCAGTGACTCTAGACTAGACTACGAGCAGTACTTC.

The V call is TRBV5-1, the J call TRBJ2-5; tentative D call: TRBD2 (6 bases). The CDR3 sequence is 14 residues long. With 3 bases removed from V and 5 bases from J, the gap between germline ends came to 14 bases. Per germline, CDR1 SGHRS and CDR2 YFSETQ. CDR3 in amino acids: CASSWGPGGETQYF. DNA of the CDR3: TGCGCCAGCAGCTGGGGACCCGGAGGGGAGACCCAGTACTTC. Together with reference TRBV5-1 and TRBJ2-5, the CDR3 gives the full variable domain: KAGVTQTPRYLIKTRGQQVTLSCSPISGHRSVSWYQQTPGQGLQFLFEYFSETQRNKGNFPGRFSGRQFSNSRSEMNVSTLELGDSALYLCASSWGPGGETQYFGPGTRLLVL.

The V and J genes are TRBV19 and TRBJ2-1; 11 nucleotides line up with TRBD2. This CDR3 is built from 14 residues. Germline trimming cut 3 bases from V and 5 bases from J; bases unmatched to any gene: 0. CDR1 and CDR2 from the germline V gene are LNHDA and SQIVND (reference sequence). CDR3 loop: CASSMTSGDNEQFF. In nucleotides, the CDR3 is TGTGCCAGTAGTATGACTAGCGGGGACAATGAGCAGTTCTTC. The complete variable domain, with remaining parts taken from reference TRBV19 and TRBJ2-1, reads DGGITQSPKYLFRKEGQNVTLSCEQNLNHDAMYWYRQDPGQGLRLIYYSQIVNDFQKGDIAEGYSVSREKKESFPLTVTSAQKNPTAFYLCASSMTSGDNEQFFGPGTRLTVL.